The 22 T cell receptor beta chains in this list originate from one sample, sequenced in a study of blood T cell repertoires in COVID-19. This table comes from immunoSEQ multiplex PCR, and its TCRdb copy is limited to in-frame clones, with some not included. The sample has a few hundred thousand clones; approximately 86% are singletons. Sample: peripheral blood. The receptors stem from a man in his thirties or forties with active or convalescent COVID-19.

The chain links TRBV3-1 (or the pseudogene TRBV3-2) to TRBJ1-1; no reliable D call. This CDR3 spans 16 amino acids. Deletions cut 0 bases from V and 0 bases from J, with 11 bases between. Germline V lookup: CDR1 LGHDT, CDR2 YNNKEL (reference sequence). This CDR3 reads CASSQERARMNTEAFF. CDR3 in DNA: TGTGCCAGCAGCCAAGAGAGGGCCCGAATGAACACTGAAGCTTTCTTT.

The gene calls are TRBV2 and TRBJ1-2; 7 bases align to TRBD1. Germline trimming cut 7 bases from V and 4 bases from J; bases unmatched to any gene: 9. The CDR3 runs 14 residues. CDR1 SNHLY and CDR2 FYNNEI come from the germline V gene. In nucleotides, the CDR3 is TGTGCCAGCACCTTGACAGGGAGCAGCTATGGCTACACCTTC. Amino acid sequence: CASTLTGSSYGYTF.

This sequence joins TRBV6-5 and TRBJ2-7, with unresolved D. V dropped 1 base and J dropped 2 bases, with 9 bases sitting between them. CDR1 and CDR2 from the germline V gene are MNHEY and SVGAGI. The CDR3 spans 14 residues. In nucleotides, the CDR3 is TGTGCCAGCAGTTACTTTGGTTCGGCCTACGAGCAGTACTTC. Its translation: CASSYFGSAYEQYF.

The table lists this clone with a few counts. The chain uses TRBV6-5 and TRBJ2-7; 9 bases align to TRBD1. V lost 0 bases, J lost 9 bases, and 12 bases stayed unmatched. Per the germline V gene, CDR1 is MNHEY and CDR2 is SVGAGI. The CDR3 covers 16 residues. The CDR3 sequence is CASSYSITGGPHWQYF. The CDR3, as DNA: TGTGCCAGCAGTTACTCGATCACAGGGGGCCCACACTGGCAGTACTTC.

The rearrangement joins TRBV2 to TRBJ2-5; 7 positions match TRBD2. The J segment lost 2 bases and the V segment lost 11 bases, leaving 14 bases of the junction unmatched. Germline CDR1 SNHLY, CDR2 FYNNEI. The CDR3 has 15 residues. The CDR3 region has the DNA TGTGCCGGGCTGTTATCCGGGGGGACTCAAGAGACCCAGTACTTC. It codes for CAGLLSGGTQETQYF.

This clone appeared a single time. The rearrangement links TRBV2 to TRBJ2-5; 10 positions match TRBD2. V shed 4 bases and J 7 bases; nucleotides not matched to a gene: 9. This CDR3 spans 15 amino acids. Germline V gene data show CDR1 as SNHLY and CDR2 as FYNNEI. CDR3 sequence reads: CASSGTSGGLWTQYF. As DNA, the CDR3 is TGTGCCAGCAGTGGGACTAGCGGAGGGCTTTGGACCCAGTACTTC.

The J gene is TRBJ1-5, the V gene TRBV12-3 or TRBV12-4, with D perhaps matching TRBD1 (6 bases). V dropped 6 bases and J dropped 10 bases, with 16 bases sitting between them. The CDR3 sequence is 13 residues long. The CDR3 protein is CASRAPGVQPQHF. The CDR3 nucleotides are TGTGCCAGCAGGGCTCCAGGGGTTCAACCCCAGCATTTT.

This clone appeared a single time. V is TRBV5-1 and J is TRBJ1-2; D might be TRBD1 (5 bases). CDR3 size: 12 residues. V was clipped by 6 bases and J by 6 bases, with 12 bases between them. Germline CDR1 reads SGHRS; CDR2 reads YFSETQ. Here the CDR3 reads CASMGDSDGYTF. The DNA of the CDR3 is TGCGCCAGCATGGGGGACTCCGATGGCTACACCTTC. The entire variable domain, with the rest obtained from reference TRBV5-1 and TRBJ1-2, is as follows: KAGVTQTPRYLIKTRGQQVTLSCSPISGHRSVSWYQQTPGQGLQFLFEYFSETQRNKGNFPGRFSGRQFSNSRSEMNVSTLELGDSALYLCASMGDSDGYTFGSGTRLTVV.

The V gene is TRBV4-3, the J gene TRBJ2-5; a possible D gene is TRBD2 (7 bases). Germline CDR1 reads LGHNA; CDR2 reads YSLEER. CDR3 size: 15 residues. V shed 1 base and J shed 5 bases, with 14 bases lying between them. CDR3 DNA: TGCGCCAGCAGCCAAGTCTTATCGGGGGGCGAGACCCAGTACTTC. Protein: CASSQVLSGGETQYF.

The rearrangement uses TRBV5-5 and TRBJ1-2, with 7 positions matching TRBD1. In germline, CDR1 is SGHKS, CDR2 YYEKEE (reference sequence). After removal of 1 base from V and 4 bases from J, the junction contained 1 base not matched to a gene. The CDR3 extends over 13 amino acids. CDR3 in DNA: TGTGCCAGCAGCTTGCGGGACAGCTATGGCTACACCTTC. Translating it yields CASSLRDSYGYTF. The variable domain in full, with the rest retrieved from reference TRBV5-5 and TRBJ1-2, is DAGVTQSPTHLIKTRGQQVTLRCSPISGHKSVSWYQQVLGQGPQFIFQYYEKEERGRGNFPDRFSARQFPNYSSELNVNALLLGDSALYLCASSLRDSYGYTFGSGTRLTVV.

The chain recombines TRBV6-1 with TRBJ1-5; D is possibly TRBD1 (5 bases). The CDR3 runs 13 residues. Germline V CDR1 and CDR2: MNHNS, SASEGT. V gave up 3 bases and J gave up 7 bases, with 10 bases separating them. The CDR3 region is CASSDWRGQPQHF. CDR3 bases: TGTGCCAGCAGTGATTGGCGGGGGCAGCCCCAGCATTTT.

The chain employs TRBV2 and TRBJ1-4; no clear D. The V and J ends lost 5 bases and 5 bases respectively, with 9 bases between them. Germline CDR1 reads SNHLY; CDR2 reads FYNNEI. This CDR3 region has 13 residues. CDR3 sequence reads: CASSSVKNEKLFF. The CDR3 DNA is TGTGCCAGCAGTTCAGTTAAGAATGAAAAACTGTTTTTT.

The rearrangement links TRBV6-2 or TRBV6-3 to TRBJ1-1; D remains unclear. The CDR3 contains 16 residues. In germline, CDR1 is MNHEY, CDR2 SVGEGT. Deletions cut 5 bases from V and 2 bases from J, with 18 bases between. CDR3 residues: CASSTSRHRVNTEAFF. The DNA for the CDR3 is TGTGCCAGCAGTACCAGCCGACACAGAGTAAACACTGAAGCTTTCTTT.

The chain links TRBV10-3 to TRBJ2-3; TRBD2 matches at 12 bases. The germline V gene has CDR1 ENHRY and CDR2 SYGVKD. This CDR3 comprises 17 residues. Germline trimming cut 4 bases from V and 0 bases from J; bases unmatched to any gene: 5. The CDR3 nucleotides are TGTGCCATCAGTGGGGCCGGACTAGCGGGGAGCACAGATACGCAGTATTTT. Translation gives CAISGAGLAGSTDTQYF.

This chain links TRBV7-8 with TRBJ1-2; D remains ambiguous. The germline gives CDR1 SGHVS, CDR2 FQNEAQ. This CDR3 spans 14 amino acids. Trimming shortened V by 5 bases and J by 2 bases, and 12 bases separated the two germline ends. CDR3 nucleotide sequence: TGTGCCAGCAGCGTGGTGGGGAGCAACTATGGCTACACCTTC. Translated: CASSVVGSNYGYTF.

The chain recombines TRBV6-6 with TRBJ1-1; D not resolved. Germline loops: CDR1 MNHNY, CDR2 SVGAGI (reference sequence). V lost 2 bases to trimming and J lost 2 bases, with 9 bases between them. The CDR3 contains 14 residues. As DNA, the CDR3 is TGTGCCAGCAGTTACGGCAGATTTAACACTGAAGCTTTCTTT. Translating it yields CASSYGRFNTEAFF.

The V gene is TRBV28, the J gene TRBJ2-7; 8 nucleotides line up with TRBD2. V lost 6 bases to trimming and J lost 0 bases; unmatched junction nucleotides: 4. The CDR3 has 14 amino acids. The germline CDR1 and CDR2 sequences are MDHEN and SYDVKM. CDR3 DNA: TGTGCCAGCAGGGGCGGGGGGACCTCCTACGAGCAGTACTTC. Protein product: CASRGGGTSYEQYF.

This chain's CDR3 is CASSVTGPSNQPQHF. CDR3 nucleotides: TGTGCCAGTAGTGTCACGGGTCCTAGCAATCAGCCCCAGCATTTT. The chain has TRBV19 and TRBJ1-5; no reliable D call. V was trimmed by 5 bases and J by 0 bases, leaving 11 bases between them. The V gene's germline CDR1 is LNHDA and CDR2 SQIVND (reference sequence). The CDR3 has 15 residues. Supplemented by reference TRBV19 and TRBJ1-5, the full variable domain reads DGGITQSPKYLFRKEGQNVTLSCEQNLNHDAMYWYRQDPGQGLRLIYYSQIVNDFQKGDIAEGYSVSREKKESFPLTVTSAQKNPTAFYLCASSVTGPSNQPQHFGDGTRLSIL.

This clone appeared a single time. V is TRBV5-4 and J is TRBJ2-7, with D possibly TRBD2 on 6 matching bases. The CDR3 runs 16 residues. The V gene lost 0 bases and the J gene lost 6 bases, with 19 bases spanning the gap. From germline, CDR1 is SGHNT and CDR2 YYREEE (reference sequence). CDR3 nucleotide sequence: TGTGCCAGCAGCTTGGAAATTGGGGGGAATACACGCGAGCAGTACTTC. Translation: CASSLEIGGNTREQYF. Full variable domain (missing parts from reference TRBV5-4 and TRBJ2-7): ETGVTQSPTHLIKTRGQQVTLRCSSQSGHNTVSWYQQALGQGPQFIFQYYREEENGRGNFPPRFSGLQFPNYSSELNVNALELDDSALYLCASSLEIGGNTREQYFGPGTRLTVT.

This chain connects TRBV19 to TRBJ2-1; 9 bases fit TRBD2. The CDR3 loop spans 16 amino acids. Germline CDR1 LNHDA, CDR2 SQIVND (reference sequence). V dropped 2 bases and J dropped 4; count of bases not matched to a gene: 6. CDR3 in amino acids: CASSIYSGGLYNEQFF. Here the CDR3 DNA reads TGTGCCAGTAGTATATACAGCGGGGGGTTATACAATGAGCAGTTCTTC.

In this sample, this clone turned up a few times. V is TRBV10-1 and J is TRBJ2-1; 10 bases match TRBD1. This CDR3 has 16 residues. Germline V gene lookup returns CDR1 WNHNN and CDR2 SYGVQD (reference sequence). Trimming removed 0 bases from V and 5 bases from J; junction bases left unmatched: 4. The CDR3 loop is CASSESGTGVDNEQFF. For the CDR3, the DNA is TGCGCCAGCAGTGAGTCCGGGACAGGGGTCGACAATGAGCAGTTCTTC.

The gene calls are TRBV2 and TRBJ1-4; tentatively, D is TRBD1 (6 bases). This CDR3 is built from 14 residues. The germline V and J ends were trimmed by 7 bases and 8 bases, with 17 bases remaining between them. Germline assignment: CDR1 SNHLY and CDR2 FYNNEI. The CDR3 region is CASTTRGRGEKLFF. The CDR3 bases are TGTGCCAGCACGACCAGGGGAAGAGGAGAAAAACTGTTTTTT.